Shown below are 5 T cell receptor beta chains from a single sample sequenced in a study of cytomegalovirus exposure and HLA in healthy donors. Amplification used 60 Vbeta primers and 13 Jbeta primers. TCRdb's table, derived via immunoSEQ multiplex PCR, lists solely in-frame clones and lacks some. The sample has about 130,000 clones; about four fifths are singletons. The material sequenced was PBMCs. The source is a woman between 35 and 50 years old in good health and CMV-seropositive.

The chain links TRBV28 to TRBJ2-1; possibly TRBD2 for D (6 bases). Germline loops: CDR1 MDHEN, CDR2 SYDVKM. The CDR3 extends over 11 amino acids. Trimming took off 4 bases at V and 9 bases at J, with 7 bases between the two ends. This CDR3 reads CASSSAGEQFF. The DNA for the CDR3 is TGTGCCAGCAGTTCAGCGGGTGAGCAGTTCTTC.

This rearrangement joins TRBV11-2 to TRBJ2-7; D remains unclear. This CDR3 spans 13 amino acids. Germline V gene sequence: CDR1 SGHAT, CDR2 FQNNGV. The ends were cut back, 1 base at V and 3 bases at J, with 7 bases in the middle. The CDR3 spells CASSLGSFYEQYF. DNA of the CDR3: TGTGCCAGCAGCTTAGGGAGTTTCTACGAGCAGTACTTC.

The CDR3 bases are TGTGCAAGTCGCTTAGCTCGCTCAGGGGAGATGGAGACCCAGTACTTC. Translation gives CASRLARSGEMETQYF. The V call is TRBV12-2, the J call TRBJ2-5; TRBD1, the table's D call, lacks a check against the DNA. TRBV12-2 is described as a pseudogene. This CDR3 spans 16 amino acids.

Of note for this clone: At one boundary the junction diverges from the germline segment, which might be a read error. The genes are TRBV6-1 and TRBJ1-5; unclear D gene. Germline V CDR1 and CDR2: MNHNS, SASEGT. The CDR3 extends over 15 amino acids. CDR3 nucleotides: TGTGCCACCTCGAGGGTTTGGGATAGCAATCGGCCCCAGCATTTT. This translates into CATSRVWDSNRPQHF.

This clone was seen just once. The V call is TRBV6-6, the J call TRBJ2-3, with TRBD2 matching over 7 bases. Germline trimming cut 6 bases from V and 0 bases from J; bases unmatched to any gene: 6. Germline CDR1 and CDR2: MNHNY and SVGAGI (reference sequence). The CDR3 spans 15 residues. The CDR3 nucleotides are TGTGCCAGCAGCTCTAGCGGAGCCAGCACAGATACGCAGTATTTT. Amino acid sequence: CASSSSGASTDTQYF.